The clone carrying this TCR beta chain was observed many times. Its target is not known. The sample originates from a study of blood T cells in healthy people across ages. Notes on the study in general: The fall in TCR beta diversity per million T cells was roughly linear with age.

Germline CDR1 is LGHNA and CDR2 is YSLEER. The CDR3 contains 21 residues. V shed 0 bases and J 7 bases; nucleotides not matched to a gene: 21. A second PCR of about 7 to 11 cycles used a sample-barcoded 5' primer and a J-beta primer mix. TCRdb re-analysed the 5' RACE reads in MiXCR, keeping a single row per CDR3 protein. Found here are approximately 800,000 distinct CDR3 sequences, approximately 53% of them singletons; the top ten hold under 30%. The sequence came from a man aged 40-50 years in good health. The chain carries TRBV4-3 and TRBJ2-4, with 10 bases identical to TRBD2. The sample comprised blood. For the CDR3, the DNA is TGCGCCAGCAGCCAAGACCCTTGGGGTAGGAGCGAGAGCGGGAGGGGGAACATTCAGTACTTC. Protein sequence: CASSQDPWGRSESGRGNIQYF.